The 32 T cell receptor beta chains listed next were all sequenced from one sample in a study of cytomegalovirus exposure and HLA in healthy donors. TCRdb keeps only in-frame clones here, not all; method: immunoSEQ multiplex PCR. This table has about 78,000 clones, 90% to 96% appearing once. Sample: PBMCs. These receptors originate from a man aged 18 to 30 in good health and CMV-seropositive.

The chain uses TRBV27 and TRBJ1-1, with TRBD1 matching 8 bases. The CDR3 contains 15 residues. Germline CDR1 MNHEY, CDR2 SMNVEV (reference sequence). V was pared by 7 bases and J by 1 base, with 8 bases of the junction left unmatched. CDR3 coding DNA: TGTGCCAGCAATCTTCAGGGGGCTGCGAACACTGAAGCTTTCTTT. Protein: CASNLQGAANTEAFF.

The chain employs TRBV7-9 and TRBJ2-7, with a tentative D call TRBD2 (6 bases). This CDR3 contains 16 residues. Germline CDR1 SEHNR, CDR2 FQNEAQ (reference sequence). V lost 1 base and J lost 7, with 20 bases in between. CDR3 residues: CASSLELGGGGSEQYF. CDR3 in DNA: TGTGCCAGCAGCTTAGAGTTGGGGGGTGGGGGTTCGGAGCAGTACTTC. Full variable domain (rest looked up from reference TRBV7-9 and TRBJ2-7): DTGVSQNPRHKITKRGQNVTFRCDPISEHNRLYWYRQTLGQGPEFLTYFQNEAQLEKSRLLSDRFSAERPKGSFSTLEIQRTEQGDSAMYLCASSLELGGGGSEQYFGPGTRLTVT.

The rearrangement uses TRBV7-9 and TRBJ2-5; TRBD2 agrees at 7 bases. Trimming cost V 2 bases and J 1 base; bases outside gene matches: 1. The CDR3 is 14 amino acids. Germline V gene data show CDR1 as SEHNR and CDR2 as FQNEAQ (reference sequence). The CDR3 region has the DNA TGTGCCAGCAGCTTAACTAGCGCCCAAGAGACCCAGTACTTC. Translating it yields CASSLTSAQETQYF. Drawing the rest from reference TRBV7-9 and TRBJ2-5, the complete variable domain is DTGVSQNPRHKITKRGQNVTFRCDPISEHNRLYWYRQTLGQGPEFLTYFQNEAQLEKSRLLSDRFSAERPKGSFSTLEIQRTEQGDSAMYLCASSLTSAQETQYFGPGTRLLVL.

CDR3 residues: CASSRQAPLGNTIYF. CDR3 in DNA: TGTGCCAGCAGCAGACAGGCCCCTTTAGGAAACACCATATATTTT. The rearrangement links TRBV27 to TRBJ1-3; tentatively, D is TRBD1 (6 bases). V lost 6 bases and J lost 4, with 16 bases in between. The CDR3 extends over 15 amino acids. CDR1 and CDR2 (germline): MNHEY, SMNVEV (reference sequence).

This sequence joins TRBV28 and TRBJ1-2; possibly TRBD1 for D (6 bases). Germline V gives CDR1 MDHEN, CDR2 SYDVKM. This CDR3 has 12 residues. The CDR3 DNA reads TGTGCTGTTCGGGAAGATTACAGGGACTACACCTTC. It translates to CAVREDYRDYTF.

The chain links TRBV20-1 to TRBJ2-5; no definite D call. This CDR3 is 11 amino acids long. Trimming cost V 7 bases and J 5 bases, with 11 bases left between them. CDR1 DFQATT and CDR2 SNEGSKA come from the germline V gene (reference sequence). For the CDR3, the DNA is TGCAGTGTGGAGTCCGGGGAGACCCAGTACTTC. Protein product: CSVESGETQYF.

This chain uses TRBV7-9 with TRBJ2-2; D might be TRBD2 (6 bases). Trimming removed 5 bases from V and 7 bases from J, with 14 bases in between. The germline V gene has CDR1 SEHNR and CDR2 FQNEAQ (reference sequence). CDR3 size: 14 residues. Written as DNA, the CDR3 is TGTGCCAGCAGCCCCGGGAGCTTGGGCGGGGAGCTGTTTTTT. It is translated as CASSPGSLGGELFF.

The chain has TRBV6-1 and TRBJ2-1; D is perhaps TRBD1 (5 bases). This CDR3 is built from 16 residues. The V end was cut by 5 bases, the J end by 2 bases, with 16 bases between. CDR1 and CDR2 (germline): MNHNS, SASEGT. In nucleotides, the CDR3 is TGTGCCAGCAGTCAAGAACACAGGTTTGCCTACAATGAGCAGTTCTTC. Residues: CASSQEHRFAYNEQFF.

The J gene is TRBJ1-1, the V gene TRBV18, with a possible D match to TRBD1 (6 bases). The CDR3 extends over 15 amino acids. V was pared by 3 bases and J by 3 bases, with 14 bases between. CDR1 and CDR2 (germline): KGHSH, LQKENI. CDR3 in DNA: TGTGCCAGCTCACCGGAAAACAGGGTAGACACTGAAGCTTTCTTT. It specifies CASSPENRVDTEAFF. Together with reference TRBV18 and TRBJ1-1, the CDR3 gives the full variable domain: NAGVMQNPRHLVRRRGQEARLRCSPMKGHSHVYWYRQLPEEGLKFMVYLQKENIIDESGMPKERFSAEFPKEGPSILRIQQVVRGDSAAYFCASSPENRVDTEAFFGQGTRLTVV.

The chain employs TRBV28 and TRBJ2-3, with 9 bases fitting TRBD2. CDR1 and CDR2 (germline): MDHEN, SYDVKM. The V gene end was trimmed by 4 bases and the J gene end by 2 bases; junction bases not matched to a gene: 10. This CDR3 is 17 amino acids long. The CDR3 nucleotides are TGTGCCAGCAGTTCGAACTTAGCGGGAGCCCCCACAGATACGCAGTATTTT. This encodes CASSSNLAGAPTDTQYF.

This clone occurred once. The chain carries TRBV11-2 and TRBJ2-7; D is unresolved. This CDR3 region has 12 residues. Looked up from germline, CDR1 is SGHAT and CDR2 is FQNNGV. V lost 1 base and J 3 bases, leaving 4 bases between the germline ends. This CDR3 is CASSLAYYEQYF. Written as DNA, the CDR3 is TGTGCCAGCAGCTTAGCTTACTACGAGCAGTACTTC.

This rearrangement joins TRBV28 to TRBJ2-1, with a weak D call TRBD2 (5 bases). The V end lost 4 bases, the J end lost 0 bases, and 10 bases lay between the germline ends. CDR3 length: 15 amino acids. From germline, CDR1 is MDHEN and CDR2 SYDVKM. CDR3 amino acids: CASSSGGGSYNEQFF. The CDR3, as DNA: TGTGCCAGCAGTTCCGGCGGAGGCTCCTACAATGAGCAGTTCTTC.

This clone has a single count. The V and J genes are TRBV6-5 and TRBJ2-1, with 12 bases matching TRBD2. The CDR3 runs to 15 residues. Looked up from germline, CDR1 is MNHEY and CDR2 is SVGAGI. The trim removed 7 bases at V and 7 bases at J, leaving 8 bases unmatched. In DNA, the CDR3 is TGTGCCAGCATTGAGACTAGCGGGAGTAGAAATGAGCAGTTCTTC. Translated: CASIETSGSRNEQFF.

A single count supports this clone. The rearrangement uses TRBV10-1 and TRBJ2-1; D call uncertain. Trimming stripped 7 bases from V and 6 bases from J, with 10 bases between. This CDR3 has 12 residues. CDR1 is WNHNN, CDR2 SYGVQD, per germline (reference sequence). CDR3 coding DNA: TGCGCCAGCAACGACGGCGGCAATGAGCAGTTCTTC. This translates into CASNDGGNEQFF.

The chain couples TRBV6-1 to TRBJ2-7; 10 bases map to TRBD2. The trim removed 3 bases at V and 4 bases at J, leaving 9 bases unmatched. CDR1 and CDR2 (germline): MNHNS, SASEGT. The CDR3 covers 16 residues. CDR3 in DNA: TGTGCCAGCAGTGAGGGGCTAGCGGGAGTCTGGTACGAGCAGTACTTC. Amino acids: CASSEGLAGVWYEQYF.

In nucleotides, the CDR3 is TGTGCCAGCAGTGATGCCCAGCCAGGGATCTCTGGAAACACCATATATTTT. As protein: CASSDAQPGISGNTIYF. This chain uses TRBV25-1 with TRBJ1-3; D is perhaps TRBD1 (5 bases). Germline lookup yields CDR1 MGHDK and CDR2 SYGVNS. CDR3 length: 17 residues. V was shortened by 3 bases and J by 0 bases, with 15 bases between the two germline ends.

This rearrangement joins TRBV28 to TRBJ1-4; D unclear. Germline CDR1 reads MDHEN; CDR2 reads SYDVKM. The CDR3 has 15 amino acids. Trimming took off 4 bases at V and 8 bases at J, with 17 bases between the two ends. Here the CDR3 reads CASSSENQRGEKLFF. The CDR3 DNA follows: TGTGCCAGCAGTTCTGAGAACCAGCGAGGGGAAAAACTGTTTTTT. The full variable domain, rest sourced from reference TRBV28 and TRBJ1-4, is DVKVTQSSRYLVKRTGEKVFLECVQDMDHENMFWYRQDPGLGLRLIYFSYDVKMKEKGDIPEGYSVSREKKERFSLILESASTNQTSMYLCASSSENQRGEKLFFGSGTQLSVL.

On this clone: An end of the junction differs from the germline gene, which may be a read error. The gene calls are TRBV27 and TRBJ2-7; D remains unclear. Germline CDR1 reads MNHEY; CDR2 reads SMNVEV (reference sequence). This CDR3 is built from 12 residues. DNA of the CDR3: TGTGCCAGCGGTTTTTTAAATTCGTGGCAGTACTTC. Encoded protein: CASGFLNSWQYF.

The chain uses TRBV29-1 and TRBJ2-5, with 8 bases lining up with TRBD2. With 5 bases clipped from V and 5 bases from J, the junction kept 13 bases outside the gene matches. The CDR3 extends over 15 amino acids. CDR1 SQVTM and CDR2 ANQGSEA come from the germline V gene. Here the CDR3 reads CSVQGRLARTETQYF. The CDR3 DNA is TGCAGCGTTCAAGGACGACTAGCGAGGACGGAGACCCAGTACTTC.

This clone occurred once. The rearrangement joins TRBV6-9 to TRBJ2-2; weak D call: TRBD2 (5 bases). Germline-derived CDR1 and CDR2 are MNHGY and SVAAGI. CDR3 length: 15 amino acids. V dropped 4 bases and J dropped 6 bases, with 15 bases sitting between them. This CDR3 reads CASSFGDGVPGELFF. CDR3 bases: TGTGCCAGCAGTTTTGGAGACGGGGTACCCGGGGAGCTGTTTTTT.

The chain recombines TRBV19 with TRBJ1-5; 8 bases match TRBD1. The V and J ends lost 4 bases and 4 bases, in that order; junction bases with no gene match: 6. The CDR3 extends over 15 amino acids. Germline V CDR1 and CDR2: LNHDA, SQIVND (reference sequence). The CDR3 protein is CASSTGTGVNQPQHF. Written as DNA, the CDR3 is TGTGCCAGTAGTACCGGGACAGGAGTGAATCAGCCCCAGCATTTT.

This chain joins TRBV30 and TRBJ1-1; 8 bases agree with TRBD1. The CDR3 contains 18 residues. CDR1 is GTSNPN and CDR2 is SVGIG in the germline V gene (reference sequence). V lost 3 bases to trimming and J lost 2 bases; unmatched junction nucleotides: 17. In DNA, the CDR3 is TGTGCCTGGAGGGGAGGATGGGGACAGGCGTCCTTAAACACTGAAGCTTTCTTT. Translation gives CAWRGGWGQASLNTEAFF.

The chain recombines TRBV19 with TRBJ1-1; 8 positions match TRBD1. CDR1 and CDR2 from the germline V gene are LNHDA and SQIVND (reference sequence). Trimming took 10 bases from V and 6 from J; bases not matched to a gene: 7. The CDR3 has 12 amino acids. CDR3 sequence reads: CATRTGRAEAFF. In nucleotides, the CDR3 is TGTGCCACAAGGACAGGGCGGGCTGAAGCTTTCTTT.

The CDR3 DNA is TGTGCCAGCAGCTCCCCCCGGGGGGTAGGCTACGAGCAGTACTTC. This translates into CASSSPRGVGYEQYF. The chain employs TRBV11-1 and TRBJ2-7; 7 nucleotides line up with TRBD2. Germline V gene sequence: CDR1 SGHAT, CDR2 FQDESV (reference sequence). The CDR3 runs 15 residues. V dropped 4 bases and J dropped 3; count of bases not matched to a gene: 9.

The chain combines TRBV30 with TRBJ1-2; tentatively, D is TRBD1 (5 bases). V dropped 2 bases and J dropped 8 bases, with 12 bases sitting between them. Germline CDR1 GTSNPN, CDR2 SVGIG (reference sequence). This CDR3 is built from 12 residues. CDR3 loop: CAWSSGLEGYTF. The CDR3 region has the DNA TGTGCCTGGAGTTCGGGACTAGAAGGCTACACCTTC.

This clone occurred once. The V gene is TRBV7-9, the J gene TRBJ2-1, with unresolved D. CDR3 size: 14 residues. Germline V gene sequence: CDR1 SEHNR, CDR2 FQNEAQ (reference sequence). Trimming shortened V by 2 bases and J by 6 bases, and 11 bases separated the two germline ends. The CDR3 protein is CASSLKRFPNEQFF. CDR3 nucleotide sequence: TGTGCCAGCAGCTTAAAGAGATTTCCCAATGAGCAGTTCTTC. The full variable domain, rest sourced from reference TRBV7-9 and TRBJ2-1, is DTGVSQNPRHKITKRGQNVTFRCDPISEHNRLYWYRQTLGQGPEFLTYFQNEAQLEKSRLLSDRFSAERPKGSFSTLEIQRTEQGDSAMYLCASSLKRFPNEQFFGPGTRLTVL.

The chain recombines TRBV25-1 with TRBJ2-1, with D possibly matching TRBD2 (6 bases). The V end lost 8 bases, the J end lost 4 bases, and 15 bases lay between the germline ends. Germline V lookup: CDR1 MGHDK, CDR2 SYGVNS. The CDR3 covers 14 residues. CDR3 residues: CASAPGEIYNEQFF. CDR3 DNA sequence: TGTGCCAGCGCCCCGGGGGAAATTTACAATGAGCAGTTCTTC.

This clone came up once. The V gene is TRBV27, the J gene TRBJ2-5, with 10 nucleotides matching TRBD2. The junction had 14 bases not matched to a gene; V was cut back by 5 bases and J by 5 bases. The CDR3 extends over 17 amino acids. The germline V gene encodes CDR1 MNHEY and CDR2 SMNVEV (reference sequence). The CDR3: CASSGTGGTSEYETQYF. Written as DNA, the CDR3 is TGTGCCAGCAGTGGGACAGGAGGGACTAGCGAGTACGAGACCCAGTACTTC.

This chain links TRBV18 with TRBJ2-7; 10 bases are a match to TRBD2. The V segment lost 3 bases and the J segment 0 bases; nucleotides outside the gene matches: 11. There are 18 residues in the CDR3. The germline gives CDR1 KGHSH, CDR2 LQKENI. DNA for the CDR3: TGTGCCAGCTCACCGGCGCTAGCGGGAGAACCGGGCTCCTACGAGCAGTACTTC. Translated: CASSPALAGEPGSYEQYF. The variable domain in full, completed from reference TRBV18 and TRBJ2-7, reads NAGVMQNPRHLVRRRGQEARLRCSPMKGHSHVYWYRQLPEEGLKFMVYLQKENIIDESGMPKERFSAEFPKEGPSILRIQQVVRGDSAAYFCASSPALAGEPGSYEQYFGPGTRLTVT.

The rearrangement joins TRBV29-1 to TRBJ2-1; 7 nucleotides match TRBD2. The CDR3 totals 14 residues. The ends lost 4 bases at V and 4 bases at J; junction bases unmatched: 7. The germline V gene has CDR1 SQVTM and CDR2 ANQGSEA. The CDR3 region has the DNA TGCAGCGTTGTAGGCGGGAGCGGTTACAATGAGCAGTTCTTC. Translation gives CSVVGGSGYNEQFF.

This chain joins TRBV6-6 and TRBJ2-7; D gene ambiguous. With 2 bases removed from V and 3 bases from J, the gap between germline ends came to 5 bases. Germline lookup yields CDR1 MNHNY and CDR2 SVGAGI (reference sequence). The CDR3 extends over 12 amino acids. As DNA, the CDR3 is TGTGCCAGCAGTTACCAGCGCTACGAGCAGTACTTC. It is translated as CASSYQRYEQYF.

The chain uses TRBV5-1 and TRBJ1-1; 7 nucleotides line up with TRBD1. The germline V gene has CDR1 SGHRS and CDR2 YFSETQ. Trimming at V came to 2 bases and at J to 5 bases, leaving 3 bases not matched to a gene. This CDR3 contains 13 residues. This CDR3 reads CASSFTGETEAFF. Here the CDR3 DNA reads TGCGCCAGCAGCTTTACAGGGGAAACTGAAGCTTTCTTT.